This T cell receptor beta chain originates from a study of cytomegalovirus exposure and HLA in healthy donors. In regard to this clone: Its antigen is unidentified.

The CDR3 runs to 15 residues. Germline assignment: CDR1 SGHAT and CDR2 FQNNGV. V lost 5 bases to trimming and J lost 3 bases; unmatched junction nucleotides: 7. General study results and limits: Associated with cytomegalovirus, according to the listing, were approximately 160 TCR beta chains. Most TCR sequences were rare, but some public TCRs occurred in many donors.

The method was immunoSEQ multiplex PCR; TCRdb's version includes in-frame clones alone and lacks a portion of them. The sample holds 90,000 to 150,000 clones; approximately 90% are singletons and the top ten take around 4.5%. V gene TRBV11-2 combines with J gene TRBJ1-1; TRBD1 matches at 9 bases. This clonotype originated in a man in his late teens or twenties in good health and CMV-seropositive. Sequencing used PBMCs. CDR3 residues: CASSPRQGVYTEAFF. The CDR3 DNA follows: TGTGCCAGCAGCCCCCGACAGGGGGTATACACTGAAGCTTTCTTT.